Below, 15 T cell receptor beta chains from the same sample are listed, as sequenced in a study of blood T cell repertoires in COVID-19 (dated by TCRdb to the early 2020s). The library relied on the immunoSEQ multiplex PCR assay. This immuneACCESS table, as held by TCRdb, lists in-frame sequences with V and J called but not all clones. Of the missing ones, under half trace to an unresolved V gene in checked studies; the others have no known cause. A total of under 200,000 clones appear in this sample, approximately 85% of them only once. The top ten clones comprise about 5% of the sample. Sample: peripheral blood. These TCRs come from a woman aged 80 or older with acute or convalescent COVID-19.

This clone came up a few times. The chain links TRBV7-8 to TRBJ2-6; D is unclear. This CDR3 comprises 16 residues. The V end was cut by 7 bases, the J end by 0 bases, with 13 bases between. Germline CDR1 reads SGHVS; CDR2 reads FQNEAQ. The CDR3 reads CASNPLKSSGANVLTF. The DNA for the CDR3 is TGTGCCAGCAACCCTTTGAAGAGCTCTGGGGCCAACGTCCTGACTTTC. The whole variable domain, filled in from reference TRBV7-8 and TRBJ2-6, reads GAGVSQSPRYKVAKRGQDVALRCDPISGHVSLFWYQQALGQGPEFLTYFQNEAQLDKSGLPSDRFFAERPEGSVSTLKIQRTQQEDSAVYLCASNPLKSSGANVLTFGAGSRLTVL.

V gene TRBV5-4 combines with J gene TRBJ2-7; TRBD2 is a possible D gene (7 bases). Germline V gene sequence: CDR1 SGHNT, CDR2 YYREEE (reference sequence). The CDR3 contains 15 residues. Trimming cost V 0 bases and J 3 bases, with 13 bases left between them. In DNA, the CDR3 is TGTGCCAGCAGCTTGGCGATAGGGGGGGACTACGAGCAGTACTTC. Its translation is CASSLAIGGDYEQYF.

The gene calls are TRBV18 and TRBJ2-7; D is unclear. Germline V gives CDR1 KGHSH, CDR2 LQKENI. This CDR3 region has 11 residues. V lost 2 bases, J lost 9 bases, and 8 bases lay in between. This CDR3 is CASSPERGQYF. The DNA of the CDR3 is TGTGCCAGCTCACCAGAAAGAGGGCAGTACTTC. The whole variable domain, filled in from reference TRBV18 and TRBJ2-7, reads NAGVMQNPRHLVRRRGQEARLRCSPMKGHSHVYWYRQLPEEGLKFMVYLQKENIIDESGMPKERFSAEFPKEGPSILRIQQVVRGDSAAYFCASSPERGQYFGPGTRLTVT.

This clone was counted a single time. This chain connects TRBV5-1 to TRBJ2-7, with 8 bases aligning to TRBD1. The germline CDR1 and CDR2 sequences are SGHRS and YFSETQ. CDR3 size: 15 residues. V dropped 2 bases and J dropped 2; count of bases not matched to a gene: 6. The CDR3 DNA reads as TGCGCCAGCAGCTTCGGCGGACAGGGACCCTACGAGCAGTACTTC. This sequence encodes CASSFGGQGPYEQYF.

The chain uses TRBV6-2 or TRBV6-3 and TRBJ1-2; TRBD1 agrees at 7 bases. The CDR3 is 13 amino acids. The germline V gene encodes CDR1 MNHEY and CDR2 SVGEGT. Trimming took 2 bases from V and 8 from J; bases not matched to a gene: 5. This chain's CDR3 is CASSYQGVRGYTF. The CDR3 DNA sequence: TGTGCCAGCAGTTACCAGGGGGTACGAGGCTACACCTTC.

This clone was counted a single time. The rearrangement uses TRBV7-2 and TRBJ2-1; TRBD2 aligns across 7 bases. Unmatched junction bases numbered 11, after V lost 0 bases and J lost 9 bases. The length of the CDR3 is 16 residues. CDR1 is SGHTA, CDR2 FQGNSA, per germline. This CDR3 reads CASSLAPGGGAGEQFF. The CDR3 DNA follows: TGTGCCAGCAGCTTAGCCCCGGGAGGAGGGGCGGGTGAGCAGTTCTTC.

The gene calls are TRBV7-2 and TRBJ2-2; the match to TRBD2 covers 10 bases. CDR3 length: 16 residues. Germline assignment: CDR1 SGHTA and CDR2 FQGNSA. Trimming at V came to 5 bases and at J to 2 bases, leaving 5 bases not matched to a gene. CDR3 bases: TGTGCCAGCAGCAAGGGACTAGCGTTTAACACCGGGGAGCTGTTTTTT. Translating it yields CASSKGLAFNTGELFF.

The rearrangement joins TRBV28 to TRBJ1-2, with TRBD1 identical over 7 bases. The CDR3 totals 14 residues. CDR1 and CDR2 (germline): MDHEN, SYDVKM. V lost 9 bases, J lost 5 bases, and 12 bases stayed unmatched. The CDR3 DNA reads as TGTGCCAGTTGGGACGCGACAGGGCTATATGGCTACACCTTC. Its translation is CASWDATGLYGYTF.

The chain joins TRBV12-3 or TRBV12-4 to TRBJ2-5; D is undetermined. The CDR3 spans 12 residues. Trimming took off 6 bases at V and 5 bases at J, with 10 bases between the two ends. The CDR3 coding sequence is TGTGCCAGCAGCCTTAGCTCGGAGACCCAGTACTTC. Its translation: CASSLSSETQYF.

The rearrangement uses TRBV11-2 and TRBJ1-5, with D possibly TRBD1 on 5 matching bases. Germline CDR1 SGHAT, CDR2 FQNNGV. The germline V and J ends were trimmed by 0 bases and 7 bases, with 13 bases remaining between them. This CDR3 has 15 residues. The DNA of the CDR3 is TGTGCCAGCAGCTTAGATGGGGGAGGGTGGCAGCCCCAGCATTTT. Protein sequence: CASSLDGGGWQPQHF.

The chain carries TRBV11-2 and TRBJ1-4, with a weak D call TRBD1 (5 bases). Trimming left V 8 bases short and J 8 bases short, with 9 bases between. The CDR3 consists of 11 residues. Germline values: CDR1 SGHAT, CDR2 FQNNGV. DNA of the CDR3: TGTGCCAGCGGTAGACAGGAAAAACTGTTTTTT. It yields the protein CASGRQEKLFF.

This chain uses TRBV12-3 or TRBV12-4 with TRBJ2-5, with 8 bases aligning to TRBD2. The CDR3 is made up of 12 amino acids. Trimming at V came to 4 bases and at J to 9 bases, leaving 4 bases not matched to a gene. CDR3 protein: CASSSRGGAQYF. The CDR3 DNA reads TGTGCCAGCAGTTCCCGGGGGGGCGCCCAGTACTTC.

The J gene is TRBJ2-2, the V gene TRBV7-2, with 10 positions matching TRBD1. Germline V gene lookup returns CDR1 SGHTA and CDR2 FQGNSA. This CDR3 is 16 amino acids long. The V segment lost 5 bases and the J segment 7 bases; nucleotides outside the gene matches: 10. CDR3 nucleotides: TGTGCCAGCAGCCCCGGGACAGGGGATGTTGGCGGGGAGCTGTTTTTT. Amino acid sequence: CASSPGTGDVGGELFF.

With respect to this clone: It is likely a read error, because the conserved phenylalanine at the end of the CDR3 is missing. The DNA is omitted, as the CDR3 cannot be located on it reliably, and the CDR3 follows TCRdb's listing. V and J are TRBV19 and TRBJ1-2; the table's D call of TRBD1 was not tested on the DNA. The CDR3 is 10 residues long, ends included. Germline assignment: CDR1 LNHDA and CDR2 SQIVND (reference sequence). CDR3 residues: CASMGTGFSL.

The CDR3 spells CASSARLAQFTDTQYF. CDR3 in DNA: TGTGCCAGCAGTGCCAGACTAGCGCAGTTCACAGATACGCAGTATTTT. The chain employs TRBV2 and TRBJ2-3; 8 bases map to TRBD2. Germline CDR1 reads SNHLY; CDR2 reads FYNNEI. The CDR3 extends over 16 amino acids. After removal of 4 bases from V and 2 bases from J, the junction contained 8 bases not matched to a gene.